This T cell receptor (beta chain) was sequenced in a study of T cells in Graves' hyperthyroidism and ophthalmopathy. For ophthalmopathy patients, the Clinical Activity Score was at least 3 and the NOSPECS grade at least 4; duration was under 3 months. Amplification targeted TCR beta CDR3 regions from RNA transcripts. The study used the HTBI primer set for a first-round RT-PCR of the TCR CDR3. TCRdb passed the multiplex PCR reads through MiXCR, listing each CDR3 protein once. The sample lists almost 250,000 distinct CDR3 sequences, about 24% occurring once. Trimming at V came to 2 bases and at J to 1 base, leaving 4 bases not matched to a gene. Germline V lookup: CDR1 GTSNPN, CDR2 SVGIG (reference sequence). The CDR3 is 14 residues long. This clonotype was recorded many times.

This rearrangement joins TRBV30 to TRBJ2-7; 8 positions agree with TRBD1. The receptor was derived from a woman aged 35 to 49 with Graves' ophthalmopathy. Input material: blood. The DNA for the CDR3 is TGTGCCTGGAGTATGACAGGGGTTTCCTACGAGCAGTACTTC. Translated: CAWSMTGVSYEQYF.